This is a list of T cell receptor beta chains from one sample in a study of shared clonotypes between healthy human individuals. TCRdb's table, derived via immunoSEQ multiplex PCR, lists solely in-frame clones and lacks some. The sample lists roughly 640,000 clones; almost 97% were seen once. Sequences were obtained from naive CD4+ T cells sorted from blood. The receptors shown here come from a woman in her twenties or thirties in good health. Each CDR3 is given without its conserved first and last residue. D genes are given only for firm matches.

TRBV28	-	TRBJ2-1	ASSLGSYNEQF
TRBV9	-	TRBJ1-1	ASSGNSGAF
TRBV7-7	TRBD1	TRBJ2-5	ASSLGGTVPQETQY
TRBV28	-	TRBJ1-2	ASSRDSSPSNYGYT
TRBV6-5	-	TRBJ2-5	ASSPSFSAETQY
TRBV7-9	TRBD1	TRBJ2-7	ASSLTGTGPYEQY
TRBV6-5	-	TRBJ1-1	ASTGASMNTEAF
TRBV28	-	TRBJ1-2	ASSFGTGLAYGYT
TRBV28	TRBD2	TRBJ2-2	ASSFSGSTGELF
TRBV30	TRBD2	TRBJ2-1	AWGLAGIEQF
TRBV7-8	-	TRBJ2-1	ASSFSPAEQF
TRBV13	-	TRBJ2-7	ASSFPPGHEQY
TRBV18	-	TRBJ1-1	ASSPPGGSGTEAF
TRBV19	TRBD1	TRBJ2-2	ASNKGGWENTGELF
TRBV6-6	TRBD2	TRBJ2-3	ASSYGGRAGSGTQY
TRBV11-3	-	TRBJ2-2	ASSLGGHQNTGELF
TRBV10-3	-	TRBJ2-3	AINPQGGITDTQY
TRBV29-1	-	TRBJ2-4	SVEDLPLGGKNIQY
TRBV7-6	TRBD2	TRBJ2-1	ASSLLGGSGNTVHEQF
TRBV27	-	TRBJ2-1	ASSSLGQLRSYNEQF
TRBV6-6	TRBD1	TRBJ1-1	ASSTGQGGTEAF
TRBV11-2	-	TRBJ2-1	ASRIMGLGNEQF
TRBV19	TRBD1	TRBJ1-2	ASSIAGTGLNYGYT
TRBV6-1	TRBD1	TRBJ1-2	ASSGLPGQGIRGYT
TRBV30	-	TRBJ1-3	AWSMDSPYSGNTIY
TRBV28	TRBD1	TRBJ2-1	ASMGRGGWF
TRBV15	TRBD2	TRBJ2-5	ATSHATGGRETQY
TRBV7-9	TRBD1	TRBJ2-7	ASSQGTGDSYEQY
TRBV4-1	TRBD1	-	ASSQGPILQQGPLYEQY
TRBV5-1	TRBD1	TRBJ1-1	ASSIQGFDTEAF
TRBV28	TRBD1	TRBJ1-2	ASTNGQGRQGYT
TRBV6-1	-	TRBJ1-5	ASGRNQPQH
TRBV27	TRBD2	TRBJ2-7	ASRTSGRGYEQY
TRBV13	-	TRBJ1-3	ASSRPIGSGNTIY
TRBV10-3	TRBD2	TRBJ2-3	AIRAGTMVDTQY
TRBV29-1	TRBD1	TRBJ1-3	SVQTGQGKGGNTIY